One sample yielded the 30 T cell receptor beta chains listed below, sequenced in a study of blood T cell repertoires in COVID-19. Some clones are missing from TCRdb's copy, which holds only in-frame ones; the method was immunoSEQ multiplex PCR. The table includes roughly 200,000 clones, 65% to 85% detected once. Sequencing was done on a sample of peripheral blood. These receptors were taken from a man aged 50-60 years with active or convalescent COVID-19.

This chain's CDR3 is CASSYRGSTLTNEKLFF. As DNA, the CDR3 is TGTGCCAGCAGTTACAGGGGGTCGACCTTGACCAATGAAAAACTGTTTTTT. This chain connects TRBV11-2 to TRBJ1-4; 8 bases are a match to TRBD1. The CDR3 runs to 17 residues. From germline, CDR1 is SGHAT and CDR2 FQNNGV. J was trimmed by 5 bases and V by 6 bases; bases with no gene match: 14. The full variable domain, with the rest looked up from reference TRBV11-2 and TRBJ1-4, is EAGVAQSPRYKIIEKRQSVAFWCNPISGHATLYWYQQILGQGPKLLIQFQNNGVVDDSQLPKDRFSAERLKGVDSTLKIQPAKLEDSAVYLCASSYRGSTLTNEKLFFGSGTQLSVL.

V and J are TRBV5-1 and TRBJ1-1, with unresolved D. The germline V and J ends were trimmed by 4 bases and 2 bases, with 12 bases remaining between them. CDR1 is SGHRS, CDR2 YFSETQ, per germline. The CDR3 contains 14 residues. The CDR3 is CASSPELGNTEAFF. As DNA, the CDR3 is TGCGCCAGCAGCCCCGAGCTGGGCAACACTGAAGCTTTCTTT. Full variable domain (outside the CDR3, taken from reference TRBV5-1 and TRBJ1-1): KAGVTQTPRYLIKTRGQQVTLSCSPISGHRSVSWYQQTPGQGLQFLFEYFSETQRNKGNFPGRFSGRQFSNSRSEMNVSTLELGDSALYLCASSPELGNTEAFFGQGTRLTVV.

The CDR3 here is CASSDGGRVYGYTF. CDR3 coding DNA: TGTGCCAGCAGTGACGGGGGGAGAGTCTATGGCTACACCTTC. The V gene is TRBV6-2 or TRBV6-3, the J gene TRBJ1-2; D is perhaps TRBD1 (5 bases). With 5 bases removed from V and 4 bases from J, the gap between germline ends came to 14 bases. The CDR3 sequence is 14 residues long. The germline V gene encodes CDR1 MNHEY and CDR2 SVGEGT.

Only one count was recorded for this clone. The rearrangement links TRBV7-9 to TRBJ2-6, with D perhaps TRBD1 (6 bases). The CDR3 extends over 18 amino acids. Germline CDR1 reads SEHNR; CDR2 reads FQNEAQ (reference sequence). Trimming removed 5 bases from V and 0 bases from J, with 17 bases in between. DNA for the CDR3: TGTGCCAGCAGCCACCGGGACAATGGGGTCTCTGGGGCCAACGTCCTGACTTTC. This codes for CASSHRDNGVSGANVLTF.

V gene TRBV29-1 combines with J gene TRBJ2-1, with D possibly TRBD1 on 7 matching bases. This CDR3 has 13 amino acids. Per germline, CDR1 SQVTM and CDR2 ANQGSEA. Deletions cut 8 bases from V and 10 bases from J, with 21 bases between. CDR3 sequence reads: CSSRRGAKGEQFF. The CDR3 DNA reads TGCAGCTCCCGCAGGGGGGCCAAAGGGGAGCAGTTCTTC.

The J gene is TRBJ2-2, the V gene TRBV7-2; D is unresolved. CDR3 length equals 13 residues. Germline loops: CDR1 SGHTA, CDR2 FQGNSA. The V end lost 6 bases, the J end lost 3 bases, and 8 bases lay between the germline ends. CDR3: CASSPDYTGELFF. The DNA for the CDR3 is TGTGCCAGCAGTCCCGACTACACCGGGGAGCTGTTTTTT.

This clone has just a few counts. CDR3 residues: CASSFGVQPQHF. DNA of the CDR3: TGTGCCAGCAGTTTCGGGGTCCAGCCCCAGCATTTT. This chain connects TRBV12-3 or TRBV12-4 to TRBJ1-5; D gene uncertain. V lost 3 bases to trimming and J lost 7 bases, with 7 bases between them. The CDR3 is 12 residues long.

The rearrangement uses TRBV9 and TRBJ1-6; 7 positions agree with TRBD1. Germline-derived CDR1 and CDR2 are SGDLS and YYNGEE. CDR3 length equals 15 residues. Losses at the gene ends were 0 bases for V and 10 bases for J; bases not matched to a gene: 7. The CDR3 nucleotides are TGTGCCAGCAGCGTAGATGTGACAGGGATCTCACCCCTCCACTTT. Translation: CASSVDVTGISPLHF.

The chain links TRBV11-3 to TRBJ2-2; a weak D match, TRBD2 (6 bases). The CDR3 is 14 amino acids. The V end was cut by 5 bases, the J end by 6 bases, with 13 bases between. Germline V CDR1 and CDR2: SGHNT, YENEEA. CDR3 DNA: TGTGCCAGCAGCCGAAACGGGGGTTCCGGGGAGCTGTTTTTT. As protein: CASSRNGGSGELFF.

This sequence joins TRBV6-5 and TRBJ1-4, with D possibly being TRBD1 (5 bases). Germline assignment: CDR1 MNHEY and CDR2 SVGAGI. V was pared by 6 bases and J by 10 bases, with 21 bases between. The CDR3 covers 15 residues. The CDR3 is CASSLNRPGRGKLFF. The CDR3 DNA reads TGTGCCAGCAGCCTAAACAGGCCTGGCCGCGGAAAACTGTTTTTT.

Comment on this clone: Other DNA sequences from this sample encode an identical CDR3 as well. This chain links TRBV7-9 with TRBJ2-7; 7 bases map to TRBD2. Germline CDR1 is SEHNR and CDR2 is FQNEAQ (reference sequence). V was pared by 3 bases and J by 2 bases, with 1 base of the junction left unmatched. This CDR3 is built from 13 residues. In DNA, the CDR3 is TGTGCCAGCAGCTTGGCGGGAGCCTACGAGCAGTACTTC. Residues: CASSLAGAYEQYF.

This sequence joins TRBV5-5 and TRBJ2-7; D is possibly TRBD1 (6 bases). The germline gives CDR1 SGHKS, CDR2 YYEKEE (reference sequence). V was shortened by 0 bases and J by 7 bases, with 14 bases between the two germline ends. The CDR3 loop spans 14 amino acids. The CDR3 spells CASSLVAGAGEQYF. The DNA of the CDR3 is TGTGCCAGCAGCTTGGTGGCAGGGGCTGGGGAGCAGTACTTC.

The DNA for the CDR3 is TGTGCCAGCAGCACCCTGGTGGGGCCGAACACTGAAGCTTTCTTT. It translates to CASSTLVGPNTEAFF. The chain is built from TRBV7-2 and TRBJ1-1, with TRBD1 as a possible D gene (5 bases). From germline, CDR1 is SGHTA and CDR2 FQGNSA. Trimming removed 5 bases from V and 1 base from J, with 14 bases in between. There are 15 residues in the CDR3. Full variable domain (remainder filled in from reference TRBV7-2 and TRBJ1-1): GAGVSQSPSNKVTEKGKDVELRCDPISGHTALYWYRQSLGQGLEFLIYFQGNSAPDKSGLPSDRFSAERTGGSVSTLTIQRTQQEDSAVYLCASSTLVGPNTEAFFGQGTRLTVV.

The CDR3 region is CASSELAGRHTQYF. The CDR3 DNA reads TGTGCCAGCAGCGAACTAGCGGGGCGGCATACGCAGTATTTT. V gene TRBV7-2 combines with J gene TRBJ2-3; 10 bases are shared with TRBD2. Trimming removed 5 bases from V and 7 bases from J; junction bases left unmatched: 6. Germline CDR1 reads SGHTA; CDR2 reads FQGNSA. The CDR3 sequence is 14 residues long. Full variable domain (remainder filled in from reference TRBV7-2 and TRBJ2-3): GAGVSQSPSNKVTEKGKDVELRCDPISGHTALYWYRQSLGQGLEFLIYFQGNSAPDKSGLPSDRFSAERTGGSVSTLTIQRTQQEDSAVYLCASSELAGRHTQYFGPGTRLTVL.

Here the CDR3 reads CASTPGQRNTEAFF. CDR3 DNA: TGTGCCAGTACCCCGGGACAGAGGAACACTGAAGCTTTCTTT. The chain carries TRBV19 and TRBJ1-1; 7 positions match TRBD1. V trimming: 7 bases; J trimming: 1 base; junction bases outside the gene matches: 6. CDR1 and CDR2 (germline): LNHDA, SQIVND (reference sequence). CDR3 length equals 14 residues.

This chain links TRBV7-6 with TRBJ2-3, with 11 bases fitting TRBD2. The J segment lost 6 bases and the V segment lost 1 base, leaving 12 bases of the junction unmatched. The CDR3 totals 18 residues. Germline V CDR1 and CDR2: SGHVS, FNYEAQ. The CDR3 region is CASSLGASGGSSVDTQYF. The CDR3 DNA sequence: TGTGCCAGCAGCTTAGGGGCTAGCGGGGGGTCCTCCGTTGATACGCAGTATTTT. Complete variable domain (other parts from reference TRBV7-6 and TRBJ2-3): GAGVSQSPRYKVTKRGQDVALRCDPISGHVSLYWYRQALGQGPEFLTYFNYEAQQDKSGLPNDRFSAERPEGSISTLTIQRTEQRDSAMYRCASSLGASGGSSVDTQYFGPGTRLTVL.

There are many counts of this clone. The rearrangement uses TRBV7-2 and TRBJ2-3; 9 bases agree with TRBD1. In germline, CDR1 is SGHTA, CDR2 FQGNSA. V shed 3 bases, J shed 6 bases, and the junction held 10 bases outside the gene matches. This CDR3 is built from 16 residues. CDR3 region: CASSFSGTGRRDTQYF. The CDR3 region has the DNA TGTGCCAGCAGCTTCTCCGGGACAGGGCGGCGTGATACGCAGTATTTT.

This chain connects TRBV5-1 to TRBJ1-2; D call uncertain. Germline CDR1 is SGHRS and CDR2 is YFSETQ. The V gene lost 1 base and the J gene lost 0 bases, with 7 bases spanning the gap. The CDR3 spans 14 residues. CDR3 sequence reads: CASSLRQSNYGYTF. The DNA for the CDR3 is TGCGCCAGCAGCTTGAGACAATCTAACTATGGCTACACCTTC.

The sample holds many counts of this clone. At one of its ends the junction is not consistent with the germline gene, which may arise from a read error. J is TRBJ1-4 and V is TRBV20-1, with D possibly being TRBD1 (6 bases). This CDR3 has 11 residues. The germline CDR1 and CDR2 sequences are DFQATT and SNEGSKA (reference sequence). The CDR3 is CSAGRGTDHNF. CDR3 sequence (DNA): TGCAGTGCCGGGAGGGGGACGGATCACAACTTT.

The chain is built from TRBV3-1 (or the pseudogene TRBV3-2) and TRBJ1-4; a weak D match, TRBD1 (6 bases). The CDR3 covers 15 residues. Germline V gene sequence: CDR1 LGHDT, CDR2 YNNKEL (reference sequence). V was trimmed by 7 bases and J by 3 bases, leaving 15 bases between them. CDR3 DNA sequence: TGTGCCAGCACGTTATTGGGGGCGGCTAATGAAAAACTGTTTTTT. This gives the protein CASTLLGAANEKLFF.

The chain is built from TRBV5-4 and TRBJ2-3, with a tentative D call TRBD1 (6 bases). Looked up from germline, CDR1 is SGHNT and CDR2 is YYREEE (reference sequence). The CDR3 totals 15 residues. V gave up 3 bases and J gave up 4 bases, with 15 bases separating them. The CDR3 reads CASSSGALRPDTQYF. The CDR3 coding sequence is TGTGCCAGCAGCTCAGGGGCCCTCCGCCCAGATACGCAGTATTTT.

The chain has TRBV5-6 and TRBJ1-2; no clear D. This CDR3 is 14 amino acids long. Trimming took 4 bases from V and 2 from J, leaving 12 bases between them. Germline V gene data show CDR1 as SGHDT and CDR2 as YYEEEE. CDR3 loop: CASSPRGENYGYTF. In DNA, the CDR3 is TGTGCCAGCAGCCCCCGCGGGGAGAACTATGGCTACACCTTC.

This rearrangement joins TRBV24-1 to TRBJ1-2; TRBD1 is a possible D gene (5 bases). V lost 7 bases, J lost 7 bases, and 9 bases lay in between. Germline V gives CDR1 KGHDR, CDR2 SFDVKD. The CDR3 contains 11 residues. The CDR3 DNA is TGTGCCACCAGCCAGGGTAGTGGCTACACCTTC. Translated, it gives CATSQGSGYTF.

This clone occurred once. This sequence joins TRBV6-5 and TRBJ1-2, with a weak D call TRBD1 (6 bases). Germline V gene lookup returns CDR1 MNHEY and CDR2 SVGAGI. The V and J ends lost 6 bases and 6 bases respectively, with 20 bases between them. This CDR3 is 15 amino acids long. The CDR3 bases are TGTGCCAGCAGCCTGTACGGACAGCCCCTGGATGGCTACACCTTC. The encoded protein is CASSLYGQPLDGYTF.

The rearrangement uses TRBV29-1 and TRBJ1-1; D unclear. The V and J ends lost 8 bases and 1 base respectively, with 14 bases between them. The germline CDR1 and CDR2 sequences are SQVTM and ANQGSEA. The CDR3 is 13 amino acids. Written as DNA, the CDR3 is TGCAGCTTAGCTCGGACTACGAACACTGAAGCTTTCTTT. The encoded protein is CSLARTTNTEAFF.

The chain joins TRBV4-1 to TRBJ1-1; D call uncertain. Germline CDR1 is MGHRA and CDR2 is YSYEKL. V lost 8 bases, J lost 6 bases, and 16 bases lay in between. The CDR3 contains 13 residues. The CDR3 protein is CASSGRRRSEAFF. The CDR3 nucleotides read TGCGCCAGCTCCGGGAGACGACGGTCTGAAGCTTTCTTT.

This chain links TRBV24-1 with TRBJ2-3; D may be TRBD1 (6 bases). Per germline, CDR1 KGHDR and CDR2 SFDVKD. V shed 1 base and J shed 6 bases, with 13 bases lying between them. CDR3 length: 15 amino acids. The CDR3 spells CATSDLFRTADTQYF. CDR3 DNA sequence: TGTGCCACCAGTGATTTATTTAGGACAGCCGATACGCAGTATTTT.

The table lists this clone with a count of one. The rearrangement joins TRBV6-6 to TRBJ1-1; D perhaps matches TRBD1 (6 bases). The CDR3 loop spans 14 amino acids. V dropped 6 bases and J dropped 0 bases, with 11 bases sitting between them. Germline V gene sequence: CDR1 MNHNY, CDR2 SVGAGI (reference sequence). The CDR3 nucleotides are TGTGCCAGCAGACCTACAGGGATGAACACTGAAGCTTTCTTT. It translates to CASRPTGMNTEAFF.

The chain combines TRBV11-2 with TRBJ2-1, with 8 bases fitting TRBD2. The CDR3 sequence is 14 residues long. V was clipped by 4 bases and J by 6 bases; unmatched bases: 5. The germline gives CDR1 SGHAT, CDR2 FQNNGV. This CDR3 is CASSSGTSLNEQFF. The DNA of the CDR3 is TGTGCCAGCAGCTCCGGGACTAGTCTCAATGAGCAGTTCTTC. Looking up the rest from reference TRBV11-2 and TRBJ2-1 gives the full variable domain: EAGVAQSPRYKIIEKRQSVAFWCNPISGHATLYWYQQILGQGPKLLIQFQNNGVVDDSQLPKDRFSAERLKGVDSTLKIQPAKLEDSAVYLCASSSGTSLNEQFFGPGTRLTVL.

This clone is labeled medium-sized. The gene calls are TRBV5-4 and TRBJ2-2, with 8 bases that match TRBD2. V lost 6 bases and J lost 4; bases outside the gene matches: 8. The CDR3 has 15 residues. Germline V lookup: CDR1 SGHNT, CDR2 YYREEE (reference sequence). CDR3 DNA: TGTGCCAGCAACCCGGGGGGGCCAGGCACCGGGGAGCTGTTTTTT. Its translation: CASNPGGPGTGELFF.